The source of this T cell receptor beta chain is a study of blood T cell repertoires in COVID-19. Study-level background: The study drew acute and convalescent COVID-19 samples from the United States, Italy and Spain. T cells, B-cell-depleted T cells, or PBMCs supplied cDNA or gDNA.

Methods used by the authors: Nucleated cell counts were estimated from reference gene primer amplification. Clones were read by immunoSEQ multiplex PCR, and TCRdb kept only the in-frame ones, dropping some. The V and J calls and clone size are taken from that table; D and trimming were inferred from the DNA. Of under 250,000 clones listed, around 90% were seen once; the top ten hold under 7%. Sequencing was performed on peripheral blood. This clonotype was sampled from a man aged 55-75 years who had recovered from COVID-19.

Here the CDR3 reads CATSREGGLAAVFF. In DNA, the CDR3 is TGTGCCACCAGCAGAGAGGGGGGGCTAGCGGCGGTGTTCTTC. This chain links TRBV15 with TRBJ2-1, with D perhaps TRBD2 (7 bases). This CDR3 is 14 amino acids long. Trimming removed 0 bases at V and 15 bases at J, with 18 bases between. Germline V gene lookup returns CDR1 LNHNV and CDR2 YYDKDF (reference sequence).